This record looks at one TCR beta chain sequence and its context. Antigen: not known. The germline CDR1 and CDR2 sequences are SGHTA and FQGNSA. Trimming took 4 bases from V and 7 from J; bases not matched to a gene: 5. The CDR3 sequence is 15 residues long. By quantitative 5'-RACE with molecular barcodes, the TCR beta libraries were made. MiXCR, run by TCRdb on the 5' RACE reads, gives a single entry per CDR3 protein. The table lists approximately 260,000 distinct CDR3 sequences, roughly 8.6% of them singletons. These data belong to a study of CD8 T cells in ankylosing spondylitis. Study observations and caveats: Typical of ankylosing spondylitis blood, it appeared, was a TCR beta motif of eight highly homologous variants. A CD8+ phenotype characterized the disease-linked clones, which were relatively rare in peripheral blood. It was reported that disease-linked clones were significantly enriched in matched ankylosing spondylitis synovial fluid.

The chain links TRBV7-2 to TRBJ1-6; 9 nucleotides align to TRBD1. This receptor was obtained from a male donor with ankylosing spondylitis or in good health (not recorded which). Sequenced: blood, either unsorted or a sorted T cell fraction (not recorded which). The CDR3 region is CASSSRDRVNSPLHF. The CDR3 DNA is TGTGCCAGCAGCTCTCGGGACAGGGTGAATTCACCCCTCCACTTT. The whole variable domain, filled in from reference TRBV7-2 and TRBJ1-6, reads GAGVSQSPSNKVTEKGKDVELRCDPISGHTALYWYRQSLGQGLEFLIYFQGNSAPDKSGLPSDRFSAERTGGSVSTLTIQRTQQEDSAVYLCASSSRDRVNSPLHFGNGTRLTVT.